The rows below give T cell receptor beta chains drawn from one sample of a study of sequential checkpoint blockade in melanoma. The protocol was immunoSEQ multiplex PCR, while the TCRdb copy is restricted to in-frame clones and leaves out a portion. The table has 15,000 or so clones, about 55% seen once; the top ten hold roughly 17%. This specimen was CD8+ T cells sorted from blood (inferred from file names), taken from a patient given nivolumab and ipilimumab in sequence. These receptors all come from a human donor with melanoma. Both conserved end residues are part of each CDR3. Each record gives: clone size, D gene, J gene, V gene, CDR3 protein, CDR3 DNA. D genes are given only for firm matches. Clone size is given for some rows only: seen once, a few or many times, or a class if the clone is expanded.

>NA|TRBD2|TRBJ2-7|TRBV14
CASSQVSPGLGSYEQYF
TGTGCCAGCAGCCAAGTGTCCCCGGGACTAGGTTCCTACGAGCAGTACTTC
>NA|TRBD2|TRBJ2-7|TRBV6-6
CASSPVAGDLYEQYF
TGTGCCAGCAGTCCGGTAGCGGGAGATCTCTACGAGCAGTACTTC
>NA|NA|TRBJ1-5|TRBV6-6
CASSRTVSNQPQHF
TGTGCCAGCAGTAGGACAGTTAGCAATCAGCCCCAGCATTTT
>few|TRBD2|TRBJ2-1|TRBV6-6
CASSYSRTSGGEQFF
TGTGCCAGCAGTTATTCCCGGACTAGCGGGGGGGAGCAGTTCTTC
>NA|TRBD2|TRBJ2-7|TRBV4-1
CASSVEREGSYEQYF
TGCGCCAGCAGTGTAGAGCGGGAGGGCTCCTACGAGCAGTACTTC
>few|TRBD1|TRBJ1-5|TRBV2
CASSEEGASNQPQHF
TGTGCCAGCAGTGAAGAGGGGGCGAGCAATCAGCCCCAGCATTTT
>NA|TRBD1|TRBJ2-5|TRBV7-9
CASSLAGQGEETQYF
TGTGCCAGCAGCTTAGCGGGACAGGGGGAAGAGACCCAGTACTTC
>NA|NA|TRBJ2-7|TRBV7-9
CASSNLDYEQYF
TGTGCCAGCAGCAACCTAGACTACGAGCAGTACTTC
>NA|NA|TRBJ1-4|TRBV19
CASNNGNEKLFF
TGTGCCAGTAATAACGGGAATGAAAAACTGTTTTTT
>once|TRBD2|TRBJ2-3|TRBV25-1
CASSERGLAGTTDTQYF
TGTGCCAGCAGTGAGAGGGGGCTAGCGGGGACCACAGATACGCAGTATTTT
>NA|TRBD1|TRBJ2-2|TRBV19
CASSIGTGATGELFF
TGTGCCAGTAGTATAGGGACAGGGGCGACCGGGGAGCTGTTTTTT
>NA|TRBD1|TRBJ1-1|TRBV12-5
CASGLVISQGAMNTEAFF
TGTGCTAGTGGTTTGGTAATATCCCAGGGGGCGATGAACACTGAAGCTTTCTTT
>NA|NA|TRBJ2-7|TRBV29-1
CSVGGGQKAGYEQYF
TGCAGCGTTGGTGGAGGACAGAAAGCAGGGTACGAGCAGTACTTC
>NA|NA|TRBJ1-2|TRBV4-1
CASSRIREGNGYTF
TGCGCCAGCAGCCGGATCAGGGAAGGGAATGGCTACACCTTC
>few|NA|TRBJ1-4|TRBV18
CASSPYTGRANEKLFF
TGTGCCAGCTCACCGTATACAGGGCGGGCTAATGAAAAACTGTTTTTT
>once|TRBD1|TRBJ1-5|TRBV9
CASSDGGAGGVQPQHF
TGTGCCAGCAGCGATGGGGGAGCAGGGGGAGTGCAGCCCCAGCATTTT
>NA|NA|TRBJ2-5|TRBV7-9
CASSSRDSPQETQYF
TGTGCCAGCAGCTCGCGGGACAGCCCCCAAGAGACCCAGTACTTC
>NA|NA|TRBJ2-7|TRBV2
CASSTRTGYEQYF
TGTGCCAGCAGTACCCGGACTGGCTACGAGCAGTACTTC
>few|NA|TRBJ2-1|TRBV7-8
CASSLGSRTVFYNEQFF
TGTGCCAGCAGCTTAGGAAGTCGGACAGTGTTCTACAATGAGCAGTTCTTC
>NA|NA|TRBJ1-2|TRBV28
CASSPDRYYGYTF
TGTGCCAGCAGTCCTGACAGGTACTATGGCTACACCTTC
>NA|NA|TRBJ2-7|TRBV5-4
CASSLVGLEQYF
TGTGCCAGCAGCTTGGTCGGTCTCGAGCAGTACTTC
>medium-sized|NA|TRBJ1-4|TRBV28
CASSPEATNEKLFF
TGTGCCAGCAGTCCCGAGGCAACTAATGAAAAACTGTTTTTT
>NA|NA|TRBJ1-6|TRBV19
CLLGLGSPLHF
TGTCTACTGGGACTCGGATCACCCCTCCACTTT
>NA|TRBD1|TRBJ1-1|TRBV30
CAWSGGQVKAFF
TGTGCCTGGAGTGGGGGACAGGTCAAAGCTTTCTTT
>NA|TRBD1|TRBJ1-4|TRBV6-5
CASSFYPGQGYEKLFF
TGTGCCAGCAGTTTCTACCCTGGACAGGGCTATGAAAAACTGTTTTTT
>NA|NA|TRBJ2-3|TRBV28
CASSLSLGTQSTDTQYF
TGTGCCAGCAGTTTATCTCTCGGGACACAAAGCACAGATACGCAGTATTTT
>once|NA|TRBJ2-1|TRBV11-2
CASSLEVLTDEQFF
TGTGCCAGCAGCTTAGAGGTGCTCACAGATGAGCAGTTCTTC
>few|NA|TRBJ1-2|TRBV6-1
CASSVTGFNGYTF
TGTGCCAGCAGTGTAACAGGGTTTAATGGCTACACCTTC
>once|NA|TRBJ2-2|TRBV9
CASSVVGFANTGELFF
TGTGCCAGCAGCGTAGTTGGCTTCGCGAACACCGGGGAGCTGTTTTTT
>few|TRBD1|TRBJ2-3|TRBV5-5
CASSSGQGADTQYF
TGTGCCAGCAGCTCTGGACAGGGGGCGGATACGCAGTATTTT
>NA|TRBD2|TRBJ2-1|TRBV5-1
CASSPRLTSGSYNEQFF
TGCGCCAGCAGTCCACGATTGACTAGCGGGAGCTACAATGAGCAGTTCTTC
>NA|TRBD1|TRBJ2-7|TRBV6-6
CASSYKQGSYEQYF
TGTGCCAGCAGTTACAAACAGGGGAGTTACGAGCAGTACTTC
>NA|NA|TRBJ2-5|TRBV5-3
CASSQTGLKGTQYF
TGTGCCAGCAGCCAAACGGGACTTAAGGGGACCCAGTACTTC
>NA|NA|TRBJ2-7|TRBV29-1
CSVYFQGLYEQYF
TGCAGCGTTTATTTCCAGGGACTCTACGAGCAGTACTTC
>once|TRBD1|TRBJ2-3|TRBV9
CASSPWTGLDTQYF
TGTGCCAGCAGCCCGTGGACAGGTCTAGATACGCAGTATTTT
>NA|TRBD1|TRBJ2-7|TRBV7-2
CASRRTGGIYEQYF
TGTGCCTCACGCCGTACAGGGGGTATCTACGAGCAGTACTTC
>few|NA|TRBJ2-5|TRBV7-3
CASSLAWETQYF
TGTGCCAGCAGCTTAGCGTGGGAGACCCAGTACTTC
>few|NA|TRBJ1-1|TRBV10-3
CAITELQGNTEAFF
TGTGCCATCACTGAACTACAGGGGAACACTGAAGCTTTCTTT
>few|TRBD1|TRBJ1-5|TRBV28
CASSLSVGGGQPQHF
TGTGCCAGCAGTTTATCGGTAGGGGGCGGTCAGCCCCAGCATTTT
>few|NA|TRBJ1-3|TRBV5-4
CASSLDGGSGNTIYF
TGTGCCAGCAGCTTGGACGGGGGCTCTGGAAACACCATATATTTT
>few|TRBD1|TRBJ2-1|TRBV11-2
CASSSVGDRGLNEQFF
TGTGCCAGCAGCTCGGTAGGGGACAGGGGGCTGAATGAGCAGTTCTTC
>NA|TRBD1|TRBJ1-2|TRBV6-5
CASSYAGTGFAGGYTF
TGTGCCAGCAGTTACGCCGGGACAGGCTTCGCGGGGGGCTACACCTTC
>NA|NA|TRBJ1-4|TRBV7-6
CASSFEPPGQNEKLFF
TGTGCCAGCAGCTTCGAACCACCGGGACAAAATGAAAAACTGTTTTTT
>NA|TRBD1|TRBJ1-2|TRBV29-1
CSGRGNYGYTF
TGCAGCGGCAGGGGGAACTATGGCTACACCTTC
>few|TRBD2|TRBJ2-7|TRBV27
CASSLLPTSGSYEQYF
TGTGCCAGCAGTTTACTCCCGACTAGCGGGTCCTACGAGCAGTACTTC
>NA|NA|TRBJ2-5|TRBV23-1
CANRASLIRGTQYF
TGCGCCAACCGGGCCTCGCTGATCCGGGGGACCCAGTACTTC
>few|NA|TRBJ2-7|TRBV19
CASSKARLSSYEQYF
TGTGCCAGTAGTAAGGCGAGGCTTAGCTCCTACGAGCAGTACTTC
>NA|TRBD2|TRBJ2-1|TRBV6-6
CASRIAGGRNEQFF
TGTGCCAGCAGAATTGCGGGGGGGCGGAATGAGCAGTTCTTC
>few|NA|TRBJ1-5|TRBV2
CASSDSPPRPNQPQHF
TGTGCCAGCAGTGATAGTCCCCCACGCCCCAATCAGCCCCAGCATTTT
>NA|NA|TRBJ2-3|TRBV15
CATSRDRQDTQYF
TGTGCCACCAGCAGAGACCGTCAGGATACGCAGTATTTT
>NA|TRBD1|TRBJ1-1|TRBV6-5
CASSYQAGGPTEAFF
TGTGCCAGCAGTTATCAGGCAGGGGGGCCGACTGAAGCTTTCTTT
>NA|TRBD2|TRBJ2-7|TRBV5-4
CASSFGGDSYEQYF
TGTGCCAGCAGCTTCGGGGGGGACTCCTACGAGCAGTACTTC
>NA|NA|TRBJ2-3|TRBV6-1
CASTGTDTQYF
TGTGCCAGCACGGGCACAGATACGCAGTATTTT
>NA|NA|TRBJ1-1|TRBV7-9
CASSFTGEAFF
TGTGCCAGCAGCTTCACGGGGGAAGCTTTCTTT
>NA|TRBD2|TRBJ2-5|TRBV14
CASRASGGPQETQYF
TGTGCCAGCAGGGCTAGCGGAGGCCCCCAAGAGACCCAGTACTTC
>NA|NA|TRBJ1-1|TRBV6-6
CASSYTGGGTEAFF
TGTGCCAGCAGCTACACCGGGGGAGGCACTGAAGCTTTCTTT
>NA|NA|TRBJ2-2|TRBV5-1
CASSLDGFRGSTGELFF
TGCGCCAGCAGCTTGGACGGCTTCAGGGGTAGCACCGGGGAGCTGTTTTTT
>NA|NA|TRBJ2-1|TRBV2
CASCLRLNEQFF
TGTGCCAGCTGTTTACGGTTAAATGAGCAGTTCTTC
>few|NA|TRBJ2-7|TRBV5-1
CASSLASARRPAEQYF
TGTGCCAGCAGCTTGGCCAGTGCCCGGCGGCCTGCCGAGCAGTACTTC